This T cell receptor (beta chain) is drawn from a study of tumor-infiltrating lymphocytes in localized non-small cell lung cancer. Overall study context: Several tumor histologies, both smoking statuses, and some post-neoadjuvant chemotherapy samples were included. Resected tumor was paired with non-adjacent uninvolved lung from the same patient. Findings of the study overall: Recurrence-free survival showed no association with tumor T-cell fraction.

Per the germline V gene, CDR1 is LNHDA and CDR2 is SQIVND (reference sequence). CDR3 length: 16 amino acids. V shed 3 bases, J shed 4 bases, and the junction held 9 bases outside the gene matches. The protocol was immunoSEQ multiplex PCR, while the TCRdb copy is restricted to in-frame clones and leaves out a portion. Of some 15,000 clones listed, approximately 70% were seen once; the top ten hold 4.3%. Remarks on this clone: Its matching antigen is unknown.

The genes are TRBV19 and TRBJ2-7; 10 nucleotides line up with TRBD2. The receptor's source is a human donor with non-small cell lung cancer. The sample consisted of lung tumor tissue. For the CDR3, the DNA is TGTGCCAGTAGTATCTCGGCTAGCGGGAGAGGTTACGAGCAGTACTTC. This sequence encodes CASSISASGRGYEQYF.